The rows below give T cell receptor beta chains drawn from one sample of a study of OX40 agonist ivuxolimab in advanced cancers. Sequenced by immunoSEQ multiplex PCR; TCRdb stores in-frame clones only, minus some. In the table there are roughly 48,000 clones, approximately 86% of which are singletons. The material sequenced was CD4+ or CD8+ T cells sorted from blood, taken in a trial of the OX40 agonist ivuxolimab. Receptors were obtained from an adult with an advanced solid tumor such as melanoma, head and neck, liver or kidney cancer. CDR3s include the opening cysteine and the closing phenylalanine or tryptophan. Fields, in order: CDR3 DNA, CDR3 protein, V gene, CDR3 length, J gene, D gene, clone size. D genes are given only for firm matches. Clone size is given for some rows only: seen once, a few or many times, or a class if the clone is expanded.

CDR3nt: TGTGCCAGCAGCAGACAGGGGGAAAAACTGTTTTTT
CDR3aa: CASSRQGEKLFF
v_gene: TRBV9
len: 12
j_gene: TRBJ1-4
d_gene: TRBD1
abundance: few

CDR3nt: TGTGCCAGTAGTATGAGCGGGGGTTACCAAGAGACCCAGTACTTC
CDR3aa: CASSMSGGYQETQYF
v_gene: TRBV19
len: 15
j_gene: TRBJ2-5
d_gene: TRBD2
abundance: NA

CDR3nt: TGTGCCAGCAGCCCCGGGTTAGCGGAGACCCAGTACTTC
CDR3aa: CASSPGLAETQYF
v_gene: TRBV5-6
len: 13
j_gene: TRBJ2-5
d_gene: NA
abundance: NA

CDR3nt: TGCGCCAGCAGCCAAGATGGCCTTCGGGGGACTAATGAAAAACTGTTTTTT
CDR3aa: CASSQDGLRGTNEKLFF
v_gene: TRBV4-3
len: 17
j_gene: TRBJ1-4
d_gene: NA
abundance: NA

CDR3nt: TGTGCCAGCTCACCACAATCGGGACAAGAGACCCAGTACTTC
CDR3aa: CASSPQSGQETQYF
v_gene: TRBV18
len: 14
j_gene: TRBJ2-5
d_gene: NA
abundance: NA

CDR3nt: TGTGCCAGCAGCCAGGCAGGGGCCATAGGGTATGGCTACACCTTC
CDR3aa: CASSQAGAIGYGYTF
v_gene: TRBV7-2
len: 15
j_gene: TRBJ1-2
d_gene: NA
abundance: few

CDR3nt: TGTGCCAGCAGTGATGAACAGGGCTATGGCTACACCTTC
CDR3aa: CASSDEQGYGYTF
v_gene: TRBV2
len: 13
j_gene: TRBJ1-2
d_gene: NA
abundance: NA

CDR3nt: TGTGCCAGCAGCCCCTGGATTAGCGGGGGGACGGAGACCCAGTACTTC
CDR3aa: CASSPWISGGTETQYF
v_gene: TRBV2
len: 16
j_gene: TRBJ2-5
d_gene: TRBD2
abundance: NA

CDR3nt: TGTGCTAGTGGTTCACAGGGTGGCGGGACAGATACGCAGTATTTT
CDR3aa: CASGSQGGGTDTQYF
v_gene: TRBV12-5
len: 15
j_gene: TRBJ2-3
d_gene: NA
abundance: NA

CDR3nt: TGTGCCAGCAGGGATGGGTCCAACTATGGCTACACCTTC
CDR3aa: CASRDGSNYGYTF
v_gene: TRBV6-5
len: 13
j_gene: TRBJ1-2
d_gene: NA
abundance: NA

CDR3nt: TGTGCCAGTAGTTCACAGGGAGGTGGGACTGAAGCTTTCTTT
CDR3aa: CASSSQGGGTEAFF
v_gene: TRBV19
len: 14
j_gene: TRBJ1-1
d_gene: NA
abundance: few

CDR3nt: TGTGCCAGCAGCCGAAACCGTCCAGACAGGGAATCCGGTGAGCAGTTCTTC
CDR3aa: CASSRNRPDRESGEQFF
v_gene: TRBV4-2
len: 17
j_gene: TRBJ2-1
d_gene: TRBD1
abundance: once

CDR3nt: TGTGCCAGCACCACTCTTTTGCGGGGGGGGAATGAGCAGTTCTTC
CDR3aa: CASTTLLRGGNEQFF
v_gene: TRBV19
len: 15
j_gene: TRBJ2-1
d_gene: TRBD2
abundance: NA